This T cell receptor beta chain comes out of a study of T-cell reconstitution after alpha-beta-depleted transplantation in children. Unique molecular identifiers were built into the TCRbeta library. MiXCR, run by TCRdb on the PCR reads, gives a single entry per CDR3 protein. The sample records 530,000 or so distinct CDR3 sequences, approximately 30% being singletons. Deletions cut 0 bases from V and 0 bases from J, with 15 bases between. This CDR3 has 17 residues. CDR1 SGHRS and CDR2 YFSETQ come from the germline V gene. The sample here was PBMCs, taken before TCRalphabeta/CD19-depleted stem cell transplant. The clonotype originates from a boy under three years old with Wiskott-Aldrich syndrome, due to receive a stem cell transplant. The gene calls are TRBV5-1 and TRBJ1-1; no clear D gene. CDR3 DNA: TGCGCCAGCAGCTTGGAACAGTTGGTGGGTCTGAACACTGAAGCTTTCTTT. It translates to CASSLEQLVGLNTEAFF. Together with reference TRBV5-1 and TRBJ1-1, the CDR3 gives the full variable domain: KAGVTQTPRYLIKTRGQQVTLSCSPISGHRSVSWYQQTPGQGLQFLFEYFSETQRNKGNFPGRFSGRQFSNSRSEMNVSTLELGDSALYLCASSLEQLVGLNTEAFFGQGTRLTVV.